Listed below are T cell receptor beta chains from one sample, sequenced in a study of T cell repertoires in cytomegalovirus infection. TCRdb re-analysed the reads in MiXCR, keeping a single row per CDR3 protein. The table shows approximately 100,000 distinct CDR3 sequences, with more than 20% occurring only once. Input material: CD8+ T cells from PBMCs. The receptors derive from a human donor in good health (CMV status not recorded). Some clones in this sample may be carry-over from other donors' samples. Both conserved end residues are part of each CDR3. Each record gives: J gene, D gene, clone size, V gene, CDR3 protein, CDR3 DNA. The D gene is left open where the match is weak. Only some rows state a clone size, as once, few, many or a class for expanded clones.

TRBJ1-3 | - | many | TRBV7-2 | CASSPYSGNTIYF | TGTGCCAGCAGTCCATACTCTGGAAACACCATATATTTT
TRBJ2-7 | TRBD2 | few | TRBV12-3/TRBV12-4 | CASTAGAGEQYF | TGTGCCAGCACCGCGGGAGCGGGGGAGCAGTACTTC
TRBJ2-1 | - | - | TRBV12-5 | CASGLGLSNNEQFF | TGTGCTAGTGGTTTGGGTCTCAGTAACAATGAGCAGTTCTTC
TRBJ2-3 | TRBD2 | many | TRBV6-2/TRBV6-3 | CASSYSVTSGSTDTQYF | TGTGCCAGCAGTTACTCTGTGACTAGCGGTAGCACAGATACGCAGTATTTT
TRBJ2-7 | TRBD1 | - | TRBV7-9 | CASSLLGQGEYF | TGTGCCAGCAGCTTATTAGGACAGGGGGAGTACTTC
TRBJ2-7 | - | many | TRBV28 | CASSAGTGTYEQYF | TGTGCCAGCAGTGCCGGGACGGGGACCTACGAGCAGTACTTC
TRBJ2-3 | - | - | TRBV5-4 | CASSLGKSTDTQYF | TGTGCCAGCAGCTTGGGGAAAAGCACAGATACGCAGTATTTT
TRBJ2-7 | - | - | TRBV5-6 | CASSPGGNEQYF | TGTGCCAGCAGCCCCGGCGGGAACGAGCAGTACTTC
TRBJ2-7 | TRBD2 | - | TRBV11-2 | CASSLLGLADEQYF | TGTGCCAGCAGCTTATTGGGACTAGCTGACGAGCAGTACTTC
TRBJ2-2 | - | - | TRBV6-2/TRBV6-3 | CASSYRGEAGELFF | TGTGCCAGCAGTTACAGGGGGGAGGCCGGGGAGCTGTTTTTT
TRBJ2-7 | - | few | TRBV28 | CASSSVQGRSSYEQYF | TGTGCCAGCAGTAGCGTACAGGGACGGAGCTCCTACGAGCAGTACTTC
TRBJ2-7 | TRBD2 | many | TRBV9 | CASSSRYSGGDEQYF | TGTGCCAGCAGCAGCAGATATAGCGGGGGGGACGAGCAGTACTTC
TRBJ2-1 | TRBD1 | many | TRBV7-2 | CASSLRQGVYNEQFF | TGTGCCAGCAGCTTAAGACAGGGGGTCTACAATGAGCAGTTCTTC
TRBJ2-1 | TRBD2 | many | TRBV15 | CATSREAGDGEQFF | TGTGCCACCAGCAGAGAAGCGGGAGATGGCGAGCAGTTCTTC
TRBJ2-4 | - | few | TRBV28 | CASSLLTDRSKNIQYF | TGTGCCAGCAGTTTACTAACCGACAGGTCCAAAAACATTCAGTACTTC
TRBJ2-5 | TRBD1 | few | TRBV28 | CASSSTLGQGVETQYF | TGTGCCAGCAGTTCCACACTGGGACAGGGCGTTGAGACCCAGTACTTC
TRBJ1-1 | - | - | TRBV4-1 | CASSQDRGSREVATEAFF | TGCGCCAGCAGCCAAGATAGGGGTAGCAGGGAGGTTGCCACTGAAGCTTTCTTT
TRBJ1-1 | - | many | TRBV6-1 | CASSAGGDTEAFF | TGTGCCAGCAGTGCTGGGGGGGACACTGAAGCTTTCTTT
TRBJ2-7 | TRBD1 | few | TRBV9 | CASSSGGTGNYEQYF | TGTGCCAGCAGCTCCGGCGGGACAGGGAACTACGAGCAGTACTTC
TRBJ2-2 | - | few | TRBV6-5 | CASSLYTGHLNTGELFF | TGTGCCAGCAGCCTTTATACGGGACACCTGAACACCGGGGAGCTGTTTTTT
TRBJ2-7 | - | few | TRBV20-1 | CSAPSAGPGREQYF | TGCAGTGCTCCCTCCGCGGGGCCGGGCCGCGAGCAGTACTTC
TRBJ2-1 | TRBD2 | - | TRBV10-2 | CASSDLWTGGYNEQFF | TGCGCCAGCAGCGACCTGTGGACGGGGGGGTACAATGAGCAGTTCTTC
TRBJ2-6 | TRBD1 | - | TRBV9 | CASSSPPGQGATGANVLTF | TGTGCCAGCAGCTCCCCTCCGGGACAGGGGGCGACTGGGGCCAACGTCCTGACTTTC
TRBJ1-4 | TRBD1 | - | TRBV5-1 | CASSTHGQGEKLFF | TGCGCCAGCAGCACCCACGGACAGGGTGAAAAACTGTTTTTT
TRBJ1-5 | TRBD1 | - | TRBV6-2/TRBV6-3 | CASSYEGQGFHQPQHF | TGTGCCAGCAGTTACGAAGGACAGGGTTTTCATCAGCCCCAGCATTTT
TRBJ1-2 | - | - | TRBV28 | CASSPRGNGYTF | TGTGCCAGCAGCCCTCGGGGCAATGGCTACACCTTC
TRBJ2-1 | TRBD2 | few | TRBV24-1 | CATSATGGSPYNEQFF | TGTGCCACCAGTGCAACGGGGGGATCTCCCTACAATGAGCAGTTCTTC
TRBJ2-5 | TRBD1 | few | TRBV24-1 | CATSDPTGSETQYF | TGTGCCACCAGTGACCCGACAGGGTCAGAGACCCAGTACTTC
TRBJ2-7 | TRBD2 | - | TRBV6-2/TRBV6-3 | CASSYSGLASYEQYF | TGTGCCAGCAGTTACTCCGGACTAGCCTCTTATGAGCAGTACTTC
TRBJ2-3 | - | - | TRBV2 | CASYPGEGGDTQYF | TGTGCCAGCTATCCGGGAGAAGGGGGAGATACGCAGTATTTT
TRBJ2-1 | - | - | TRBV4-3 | CASSQDRAGGYDEQFF | TGCGCCAGCAGCCAAGATCGGGCAGGGGGGTATGATGAGCAGTTCTTC
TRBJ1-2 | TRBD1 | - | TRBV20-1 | CSAPGTVIEGYTF | TGCAGTGCCCCCGGGACAGTGATTGAGGGCTACACCTTC
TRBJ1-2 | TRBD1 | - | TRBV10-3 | CAISESKGTGKAYGYTF | TGTGCCATCAGTGAGTCGAAAGGGACAGGGAAAGCCTATGGCTACACCTTC
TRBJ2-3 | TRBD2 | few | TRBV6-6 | CASSYKLAGGPTDTQYF | TGTGCCAGCAGTTACAAACTAGCGGGAGGGCCCACAGATACGCAGTATTTT
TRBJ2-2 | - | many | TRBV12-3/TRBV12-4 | CASSFGGRSGELFF | TGTGCCAGCAGTTTCGGGGGGCGAAGCGGGGAGCTGTTTTTT
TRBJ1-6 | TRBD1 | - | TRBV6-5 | CASSYSGTGYSPLHF | TGTGCCAGCAGTTACTCTGGGACAGGGTATTCACCCCTCCACTTT
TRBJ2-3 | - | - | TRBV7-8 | CASSPDPPPVRDGPSTDTQYF | TGTGCCAGCAGCCCCGACCCCCCCCCCGTTAGGGACGGACCCAGCACAGATACGCAGTATTTT
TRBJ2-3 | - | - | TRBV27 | CASSFEWGRGDTQYF | TGTGCCAGCAGTTTTGAGTGGGGACGCGGAGATACGCAGTATTTT
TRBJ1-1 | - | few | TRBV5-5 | CASSERPGTVMNTEAFF | TGTGCCAGCAGCGAACGACCGGGGACGGTGATGAACACTGAAGCTTTCTTT
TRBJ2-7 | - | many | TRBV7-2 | CASRQGPESYEQYF | TGTGCCAGCAGGCAAGGCCCCGAATCCTACGAGCAGTACTTC
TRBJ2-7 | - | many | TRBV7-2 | CASSPGGTGPYEQYF | TGTGCCAGCAGCCCCGGGGGGACAGGACCTTACGAGCAGTACTTC
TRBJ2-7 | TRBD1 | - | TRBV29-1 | CSVDLGQGANEQYF | TGCAGCGTTGATCTTGGACAGGGGGCGAACGAGCAGTACTTC
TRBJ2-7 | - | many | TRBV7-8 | CASTNAGVPLGEQYF | TGTGCCAGCACCAACGCAGGGGTCCCCCTGGGCGAGCAGTACTTC
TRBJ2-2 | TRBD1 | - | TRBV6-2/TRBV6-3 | CASSPTGVKTGELFF | TGTGCCAGTTCTCCGACAGGGGTAAAAACCGGGGAGCTGTTTTTT
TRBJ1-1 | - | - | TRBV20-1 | CSARDFPPGRDTEAFF | TGCAGTGCTAGAGATTTCCCCCCGGGCAGGGACACTGAAGCTTTCTTT
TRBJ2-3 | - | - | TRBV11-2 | CASSRVSTGDTDTQYF | TGTGCCAGCAGCCGCGTCAGCACCGGGGACACAGATACGCAGTATTTT
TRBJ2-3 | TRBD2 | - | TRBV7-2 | CASSLPTGLAISTDTQYF | TGTGCCAGCAGCTTACCCACGGGACTAGCGATTAGCACAGATACGCAGTATTTT
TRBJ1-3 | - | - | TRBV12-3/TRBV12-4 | CASTGSSGNTIYF | TGTGCCAGCACTGGGTCTTCGGGAAACACCATATATTTT
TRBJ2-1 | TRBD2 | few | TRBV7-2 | CASTRRGGSLNEQFF | TGTGCCAGCACCCGACGGGGGGGCAGTCTCAATGAGCAGTTCTTC
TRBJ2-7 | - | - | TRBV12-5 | CASALSPEQYF | TGTGCTAGTGCCCTATCCCCTGAGCAGTACTTC
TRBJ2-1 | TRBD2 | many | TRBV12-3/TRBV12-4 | CASTNLAGSYNEQFF | TGTGCCAGCACCAATCTAGCGGGGTCCTACAATGAGCAGTTCTTC
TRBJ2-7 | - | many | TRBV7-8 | CASSPLGFLGEQYF | TGTGCCAGCAGCCCCCTCGGGTTCCTCGGCGAGCAGTACTTC